This T cell receptor beta chain was identified in a study of blood T cell repertoires in COVID-19. Across the whole study: The samples span acute and convalescent COVID-19 from the United States, Italy and Spain.

Original processing notes: Amplification of reference gene primers provided the estimated nucleated cell counts. Libraries were prepared by immunoSEQ multiplex PCR; TCRdb keeps only in-frame clonotypes and omits some of them. For V, J and clone size, that table is used; D and trimming come from the DNA. The sample lists about 75,000 clones, about 88% occurring once. CDR1 SNHLY and CDR2 FYNNEI come from the germline V gene. V lost 7 bases and J 1 base, leaving 21 bases between the germline ends. The CDR3 contains 17 residues. The V and J genes are TRBV2 and TRBJ2-3; D possibly corresponds to TRBD2 (6 bases). Sample: peripheral blood. This TCR was sampled from a human donor in a cohort sampled during active COVID-19. CDR3 amino acids: CASTVPMGGTCTDTQYF. DNA of the CDR3: TGTGCCAGCACCGTCCCGATGGGCGGGACCTGCACAGATACGCAGTATTTT.